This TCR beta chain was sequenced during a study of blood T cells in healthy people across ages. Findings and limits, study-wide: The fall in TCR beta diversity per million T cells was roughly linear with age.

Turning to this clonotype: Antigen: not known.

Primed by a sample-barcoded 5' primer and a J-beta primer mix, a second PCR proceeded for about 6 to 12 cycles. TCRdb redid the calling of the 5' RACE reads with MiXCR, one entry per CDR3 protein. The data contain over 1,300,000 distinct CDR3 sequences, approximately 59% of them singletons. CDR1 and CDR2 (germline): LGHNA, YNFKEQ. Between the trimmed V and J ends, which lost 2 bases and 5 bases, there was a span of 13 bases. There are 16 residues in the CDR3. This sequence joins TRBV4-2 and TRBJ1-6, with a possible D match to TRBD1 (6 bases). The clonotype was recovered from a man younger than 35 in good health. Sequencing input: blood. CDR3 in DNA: TGTGCCAGCAGCCAAATTCCCCGGACAGATAATTCACCCCTCCACTTT. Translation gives CASSQIPRTDNSPLHF.